Below, 22 T cell receptor beta chains from the same sample are listed, as sequenced in a study of shared clonotypes between healthy human individuals. Naive CD8 cells were CD45RO-negative, positively selected for CCR7, excluding terminally differentiated effector memory CD45RA+ cells. TCRdb keeps only in-frame clones here, not all; method: immunoSEQ multiplex PCR. The table has some 2 million clones, over 85% seen once. The specimen sequenced was naive CD8+ T cells sorted from blood. These receptors were collected from a man aged 18 to 29 in good health.

This clone was observed a single time. J is TRBJ2-7 and V is TRBV6-5; 12 bases are a match to TRBD1. J was trimmed by 7 bases and V by 4 bases; bases with no gene match: 5. Germline V gene sequence: CDR1 MNHEY, CDR2 SVGAGI. The length of the CDR3 is 14 residues. CDR3 DNA sequence: TGTGCCAGCAGTTGGGGACAGGGGGCGGGGGAGCAGTACTTC. Its translation is CASSWGQGAGEQYF.

V is TRBV5-1 and J is TRBJ2-7, with 9 bases identical to TRBD1. This CDR3 has 15 amino acids. The germline gives CDR1 SGHRS, CDR2 YFSETQ. Trimming removed 0 bases from V and 5 bases from J; junction bases left unmatched: 6. CDR3 protein: CASSLVGTGSDEQYF. The DNA for the CDR3 is TGCGCCAGCAGCTTGGTTGGGACAGGGTCCGACGAGCAGTACTTC.

This chain uses TRBV27 with TRBJ2-7, with D possibly matching TRBD2 (5 bases). CDR1 is MNHEY, CDR2 SMNVEV, per germline (reference sequence). Trimming removed 6 bases from V and 6 bases from J, with 18 bases in between. This CDR3 contains 14 residues. The CDR3 DNA sequence: TGTGCCAGCAGCTCCCCGGGATTCCTAACCGAGCAGTACTTC. Its protein is CASSSPGFLTEQYF.

This chain's CDR3 is CASRFGTWGARQPQHF. DNA for the CDR3: TGTGCCAGCAGATTTGGGACCTGGGGGGCCCGTCAGCCCCAGCATTTT. V gene TRBV25-1 combines with J gene TRBJ1-5; D possibly corresponds to TRBD1 (6 bases). The V gene's germline CDR1 is MGHDK and CDR2 SYGVNS. Trimming stripped 6 bases from V and 6 bases from J, with 21 bases between. CDR3 length equals 16 residues. Looking up the rest from reference TRBV25-1 and TRBJ1-5 gives the full variable domain: EADIYQTPRYLVIGTGKKITLECSQTMGHDKMYWYQQDPGMELHLIHYSYGVNSTEKGDLSSESTVSRIRTEHFPLTLESARPSHTSQYLCASRFGTWGARQPQHFGDGTRLSIL.

This chain connects TRBV9 to TRBJ2-1; 7 nucleotides match TRBD1. V dropped 3 bases and J dropped 3; count of bases not matched to a gene: 6. The CDR3 consists of 15 residues. The germline V gene has CDR1 SGDLS and CDR2 YYNGEE. CDR3 sequence: CASSADRAVYNEQFF. CDR3 DNA sequence: TGTGCCAGCAGCGCCGACAGGGCGGTCTACAATGAGCAGTTCTTC. The full variable domain, with the rest looked up from reference TRBV9 and TRBJ2-1, is DSGVTQTPKHLITATGQRVTLRCSPRSGDLSVYWYQQSLDQGLQFLIQYYNGEERAKGNILERFSAQQFPDLHSELNLSSLELGDSALYFCASSADRAVYNEQFFGPGTRLTVL.

The chain employs TRBV7-9 and TRBJ2-3; D gene ambiguous. There are 14 residues in the CDR3. Between the trimmed V and J ends, which lost 2 bases and 6 bases, there was a span of 12 bases. CDR1 is SEHNR, CDR2 FQNEAQ, per germline (reference sequence). In DNA form, the CDR3 reads TGTGCCAGCAGCTTACCGGCAGGTGGGGATACGCAGTATTTT. Amino acids: CASSLPAGGDTQYF.

This sequence joins TRBV6-5 and TRBJ2-7; 11 nucleotides agree with TRBD2. This CDR3 has 16 amino acids. Trimming removed 0 bases from V and 6 bases from J; junction bases left unmatched: 7. The germline CDR1 and CDR2 sequences are MNHEY and SVGAGI. The CDR3 coding sequence is TGTGCCAGCAGTTACTCTGGTAGCGGGGGGGATGGCGAGCAGTACTTC. Its translation is CASSYSGSGGDGEQYF.

The CDR3 protein is CASSQVGGALDYGYTF. CDR3 sequence (DNA): TGTGCCAGCAGCCAAGTGGGGGGGGCACTAGACTATGGCTACACCTTC. This chain uses TRBV4-2 with TRBJ1-2, with a possible D match to TRBD1 (6 bases). Germline V gene lookup returns CDR1 LGHNA and CDR2 YNFKEQ. V lost 1 base, J lost 3 bases, and 15 bases lay in between. The CDR3 has 16 residues.

The rearrangement uses TRBV30 and TRBJ2-3; D is uncertain. The CDR3 extends over 11 amino acids. Trimming pared 5 bases from V and 2 bases from J, leaving 5 bases between. Looked up from germline, CDR1 is GTSNPN and CDR2 is SVGIG (reference sequence). CDR3 amino acids: CAWDHTDTQYF. The CDR3 DNA reads as TGTGCCTGGGACCACACAGATACGCAGTATTTT.

This sequence joins TRBV2 and TRBJ2-3, with TRBD1 identical over 7 bases. V lost 2 bases to trimming and J lost 0 bases; unmatched junction nucleotides: 8. Germline lookup yields CDR1 SNHLY and CDR2 FYNNEI. CDR3 length: 17 amino acids. CDR3 sequence (DNA): TGTGCCAGCAGTGAAACCCCAGGGACAGCTAGCACAGATACGCAGTATTTT. It specifies CASSETPGTASTDTQYF.

CDR3 in amino acids: CASSQGGKMNTEAFF. The CDR3 region has the DNA TGCGCCAGCAGCCAAGGGGGGAAGATGAACACTGAAGCTTTCTTT. The J gene is TRBJ1-1, the V gene TRBV4-1, with D possibly matching TRBD1 (5 bases). Germline CDR1 and CDR2: MGHRA and YSYEKL. Trimming shortened V by 1 base and J by 0 bases, and 9 bases separated the two germline ends. The CDR3 consists of 15 residues.

The chain couples TRBV11-2 to TRBJ2-7, with 8 positions matching TRBD1. The length of the CDR3 is 14 residues. The junction had 4 bases not matched to a gene; V was cut back by 4 bases and J by 2 bases. Germline CDR1 SGHAT, CDR2 FQNNGV. The CDR3 nucleotides are TGTGCCAGCAGCTCCCCGGGACAGGCCTACGAGCAGTACTTC. It translates to CASSSPGQAYEQYF. The whole variable domain, remainder taken from reference TRBV11-2 and TRBJ2-7, is EAGVAQSPRYKIIEKRQSVAFWCNPISGHATLYWYQQILGQGPKLLIQFQNNGVVDDSQLPKDRFSAERLKGVDSTLKIQPAKLEDSAVYLCASSSPGQAYEQYFGPGTRLTVT.

The rearrangement links TRBV5-1 to TRBJ2-2; the match to TRBD2 covers 8 bases. CDR3 size: 16 residues. V lost 4 bases, J lost 3 bases, and 8 bases stayed unmatched. Germline values: CDR1 SGHRS, CDR2 YFSETQ. In nucleotides, the CDR3 is TGCGCCAGCAGCCCGGGAGGGAGCTGGGACACCGGGGAGCTGTTTTTT. Encoded protein: CASSPGGSWDTGELFF. Complete variable domain (other parts from reference TRBV5-1 and TRBJ2-2): KAGVTQTPRYLIKTRGQQVTLSCSPISGHRSVSWYQQTPGQGLQFLFEYFSETQRNKGNFPGRFSGRQFSNSRSEMNVSTLELGDSALYLCASSPGGSWDTGELFFGEGSRLTVL.

The V gene is TRBV7-6, the J gene TRBJ1-2, with unresolved D. CDR1 SGHVS and CDR2 FNYEAQ come from the germline V gene. V was shortened by 2 bases and J by 5 bases, with 18 bases between the two germline ends. The CDR3 extends over 16 amino acids. CDR3 sequence (DNA): TGTGCCAGCAGCTTAAGACCACATTTGGACGAGTATGGCTACACCTTC. This gives the protein CASSLRPHLDEYGYTF. The full variable domain, in which reference TRBV7-6 and TRBJ1-2 provide the parts outside the CDR3, is GAGVSQSPRYKVTKRGQDVALRCDPISGHVSLYWYRQALGQGPEFLTYFNYEAQQDKSGLPNDRFSAERPEGSISTLTIQRTEQRDSAMYRCASSLRPHLDEYGYTFGSGTRLTVV.

The J gene is TRBJ2-7, the V gene TRBV7-9; D is unresolved. The CDR3 is made up of 12 amino acids. Germline V lookup: CDR1 SEHNR, CDR2 FQNEAQ (reference sequence). Trimming stripped 1 base from V and 6 bases from J, with 7 bases between. The CDR3: CASSLDYSEQYF. DNA of the CDR3: TGTGCCAGCAGCTTAGATTACTCCGAGCAGTACTTC.

The chain carries TRBV5-1 and TRBJ2-5, with 10 bases fitting TRBD2. The CDR3 is made up of 16 amino acids. Germline CDR1 and CDR2: SGHRS and YFSETQ. Germline trimming cut 0 bases from V and 1 base from J; bases unmatched to any gene: 3. The chain's CDR3 is CASSLVGLATQETQYF. The CDR3 nucleotides read TGCGCCAGCAGCTTGGTGGGACTAGCGACCCAAGAGACCCAGTACTTC.

The chain uses TRBV7-2 and TRBJ2-1; TRBD2 might be the D (5 bases). V was clipped by 9 bases and J by 4 bases, with 16 bases between them. This CDR3 region has 14 residues. Germline V gene sequence: CDR1 SGHTA, CDR2 FQGNSA. The CDR3 coding sequence is TGTGCCAGGACCCCAGGACTCCGATACAATGAGCAGTTCTTC. Its translation: CARTPGLRYNEQFF.

V and J are TRBV7-6 and TRBJ2-4; tentative D call: TRBD2 (6 bases). This CDR3 is 15 amino acids long. Per the germline V gene, CDR1 is SGHVS and CDR2 is FNYEAQ. V lost 1 base and J lost 8, with 15 bases in between. As DNA, the CDR3 is TGTGCCAGCAGCTTAGTCCCGGCGGGGCGGGACATTCAGTACTTC. Translating gives CASSLVPAGRDIQYF.

This clone has just one count. The chain employs TRBV5-1 and TRBJ1-1, with 11 bases identical to TRBD1. The junction had 5 bases not matched to a gene; V was cut back by 3 bases and J by 4 bases. There are 15 residues in the CDR3. The germline gives CDR1 SGHRS, CDR2 YFSETQ. CDR3 amino acids: CASSWGQGGGTEAFF. The CDR3 nucleotides are TGCGCCAGCAGCTGGGGACAGGGGGGCGGCACTGAAGCTTTCTTT.

The gene calls are TRBV10-3 and TRBJ2-1, with no clear D. The V end lost 0 bases, the J end lost 7 bases, and 7 bases lay between the germline ends. The CDR3 is 13 residues long. Germline V gene sequence: CDR1 ENHRY, CDR2 SYGVKD. DNA for the CDR3: TGTGCCATCAGTGAGTCGACTGCTAATGAGCAGTTCTTC. It codes for CAISESTANEQFF.

This clone was picked up one time. This same CDR3 is encoded by further DNA sequences in the sample. V gene TRBV28 combines with J gene TRBJ2-7; tentatively, D is TRBD2 (5 bases). Trimming took 6 bases from V and 2 from J, leaving 11 bases between them. Germline CDR1 and CDR2: MDHEN and SYDVKM. The CDR3 extends over 13 amino acids. The CDR3 loop is CASSSGLTYEQYF. CDR3 in DNA: TGTGCCAGCAGCTCCGGACTGACCTACGAGCAGTACTTC.

The chain employs TRBV9 and TRBJ2-2; TRBD2 agrees at 11 bases. The CDR3 contains 17 residues. The ends lost 0 bases at V and 5 bases at J; junction bases unmatched: 6. The germline V gene has CDR1 SGDLS and CDR2 YYNGEE. Here the CDR3 reads CASSVDGSGGATGELFF. The CDR3 bases are TGTGCCAGCAGCGTAGATGGTAGCGGGGGGGCTACCGGGGAGCTGTTTTTT.